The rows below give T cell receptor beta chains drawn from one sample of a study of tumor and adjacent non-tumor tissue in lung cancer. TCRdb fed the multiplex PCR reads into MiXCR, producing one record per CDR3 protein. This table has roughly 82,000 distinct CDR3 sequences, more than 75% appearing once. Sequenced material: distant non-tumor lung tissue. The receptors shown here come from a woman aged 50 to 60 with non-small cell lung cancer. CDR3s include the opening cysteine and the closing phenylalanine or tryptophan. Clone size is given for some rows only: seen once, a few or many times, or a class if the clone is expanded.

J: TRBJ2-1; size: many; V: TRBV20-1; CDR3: CSAGAGTSVPEQFF
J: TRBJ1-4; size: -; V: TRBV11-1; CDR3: CARSFREGEKLLF
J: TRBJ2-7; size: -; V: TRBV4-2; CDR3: CASSGDSGNAYDQYF
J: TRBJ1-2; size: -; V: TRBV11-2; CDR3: CSSSSETGGRGCGYTF
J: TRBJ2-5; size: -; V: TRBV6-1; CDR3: CASSEGGYAETQYF
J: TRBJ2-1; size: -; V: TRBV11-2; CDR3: CTSSPSSGRAGSYNVQFF
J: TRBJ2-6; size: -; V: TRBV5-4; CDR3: CASSSAGLAGPGTNVLTF
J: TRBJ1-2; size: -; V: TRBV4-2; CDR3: CASSQEIWGSYGYTF
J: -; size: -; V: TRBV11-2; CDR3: CSSSLSYRDNQPQYF
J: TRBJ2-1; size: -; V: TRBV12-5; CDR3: CANGPGSRGGNEQFF
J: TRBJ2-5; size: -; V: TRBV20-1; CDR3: CSAILLAGYQEIQYF
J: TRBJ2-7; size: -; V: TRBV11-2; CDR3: CINSLTDTVYEQYF
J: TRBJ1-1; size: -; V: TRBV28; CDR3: CASIGQGVWTEVIF
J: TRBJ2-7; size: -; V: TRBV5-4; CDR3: CTSSADRGYEQYF
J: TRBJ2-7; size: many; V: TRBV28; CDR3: CASRPGLAGAGYYEQYF
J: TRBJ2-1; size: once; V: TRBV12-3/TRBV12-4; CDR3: CASSFGNERFF
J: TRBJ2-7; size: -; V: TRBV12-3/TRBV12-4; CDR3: CASRVLAYEQYF